The 4 T cell receptor beta chains in this list originate from one sample, sequenced in a study of T cell clonotyping in hematopoietic cell transplantation. Assay used: immunoSEQ multiplex PCR; TCRdb lists only in-frame clones, some missing. In the table there are over 2,500 clones, about four fifths of which are singletons. This specimen consisted of PBMCs, obtained 180 days after allogeneic stem cell transplant. The source of these receptors is a female patient in her forties or fifties who had an allogeneic stem cell transplant from a related donor, so T cells may come from the graft donor. Some clones in this sample may be carry-over from other donors' samples.

This clone is large (0.1 to 1%). J is TRBJ1-1 and V is TRBV13; D may be TRBD1 (5 bases). In germline, CDR1 is PRHDT, CDR2 FYEKMQ (reference sequence). The V gene lost 0 bases and the J gene lost 0 bases, with 5 bases spanning the gap. This CDR3 has 14 amino acids. The CDR3 sequence: CASSLGQVNTEAFF. The CDR3 coding sequence is TGTGCCAGCAGCTTAGGACAGGTGAACACTGAAGCTTTCTTT. Supplemented by reference TRBV13 and TRBJ1-1, the full variable domain reads AAGVIQSPRHLIKEKRETATLKCYPIPRHDTVYWYQQGPGQDPQFLISFYEKMQSDKGSIPDRFSAQQFSDYHSELNMSSLELGDSALYFCASSLGQVNTEAFFGQGTRLTVV.

This chain connects TRBV5-6 to TRBJ1-5; 7 positions agree with TRBD1. Germline-derived CDR1 and CDR2 are SGHDT and YYEEEE. The CDR3 contains 15 residues. J lost 3 bases, V lost 0 bases, and 3 bases had no gene match. The CDR3 is CASSLDRGINQPQHF. CDR3 DNA: TGTGCCAGCAGCTTGGACAGGGGCATCAATCAGCCCCAGCATTTT.

The rearrangement uses TRBV2 and TRBJ2-3, with D perhaps matching TRBD2 (6 bases). Trimming left V 5 bases short and J 3 bases short, with 9 bases between. Germline V gives CDR1 SNHLY, CDR2 FYNNEI. The CDR3 length is 13 residues. CDR3 DNA sequence: TGTGCCAGCAGTCTCCGGGGGACAGATACGCAGTATTTT. This translates into CASSLRGTDTQYF.

The V gene is TRBV5-1, the J gene TRBJ1-1; 7 bases fit TRBD1. This CDR3 region has 14 residues. Germline assignment: CDR1 SGHRS and CDR2 YFSETQ. Trimming took 7 bases from V and 5 from J; bases not matched to a gene: 11. The CDR3 sequence is CASAPRQGGTEAFF. Here the CDR3 DNA reads TGCGCCAGCGCCCCCAGACAGGGAGGAACTGAAGCTTTCTTT.